One sample yielded the 19 T cell receptor beta chains listed below, sequenced in a study of T cells in Graves' hyperthyroidism and ophthalmopathy. Using RNA transcripts as the source, TCR beta CDR3 regions were amplified. TCR CDR3 regions were first amplified by RT-PCR with HTBI primers. TCRdb processed the multiplex PCR reads anew with MiXCR; each CDR3 protein has one entry. The sample comprises some 620,000 distinct CDR3 sequences, 15% to 20% of which are singletons, and less than 4.5% rests with the top ten. Sequenced: blood. These TCRs come from a woman aged 25 to 39 with Graves' hyperthyroidism.

This clonotype was seen at least ten times. The chain employs TRBV28 and TRBJ2-7; possible D gene TRBD1, 5 bases. CDR1 and CDR2 from the germline V gene are MDHEN and SYDVKM. This CDR3 has 15 amino acids. With 5 bases removed from V and 4 bases from J, the gap between germline ends came to 18 bases. The CDR3 sequence: CASSTAPPKGYEQYF. The CDR3, as DNA: TGTGCCAGCAGTACCGCCCCCCCAAAGGGGTACGAGCAGTACTTC.

In this sample, this clonotype turned up many times. CDR3 sequence: CASSSPRGGVQPQHF. The CDR3 DNA reads as TGTGCCAGCAGTTCTCCCAGGGGTGGGGTTCAGCCCCAGCATTTT. This chain links TRBV28 with TRBJ1-5, with D perhaps TRBD1 (6 bases). Germline values: CDR1 MDHEN, CDR2 SYDVKM. V was shortened by 4 bases and J by 6 bases, with 16 bases between the two germline ends. This CDR3 is 15 amino acids long.

The chain's CDR3 is CASSQELAYEGELFF. The CDR3 DNA is TGTGCCAGCAGCCAAGAGTTAGCGTACGAAGGGGAGCTGTTTTTT. This chain connects TRBV3-1 to TRBJ2-2; perhaps TRBD2 as D (5 bases). There are 15 residues in the CDR3. In germline, CDR1 is LGHDT, CDR2 YNNKEL (reference sequence). The V gene lost 0 bases and the J gene lost 8 bases, with 13 bases spanning the gap. The full variable domain, completed using reference TRBV3-1 and TRBJ2-2, is DTAVSQTPKYLVTQMGNDKSIKCEQNLGHDTMYWYKQDSKKFLKIMFSYNNKELIINETVPNRFSPKSPDKAHLNLHINSLELGDSAVYFCASSQELAYEGELFFGEGSRLTVL.

This clonotype turned up a few times. The V gene is TRBV13, the J gene TRBJ2-5; 11 nucleotides agree with TRBD2. This CDR3 region has 14 residues. V trimming: 6 bases; J trimming: 5 bases; junction bases outside the gene matches: 5. Germline lookup yields CDR1 PRHDT and CDR2 FYEKMQ (reference sequence). CDR3 nucleotide sequence: TGTGCCAGCAGTACTAGCGGGAGTCGGGAGACCCAGTACTTC. This gives the protein CASSTSGSRETQYF.

This chain connects TRBV29-1 to TRBJ2-7; D is ambiguous. Per the germline V gene, CDR1 is SQVTM and CDR2 is ANQGSEA. V shed 3 bases and J shed 5 bases, with 14 bases lying between them. This CDR3 contains 13 residues. CDR3 loop: CSVDEGIGDEQYF. In DNA form, the CDR3 reads TGCAGCGTTGATGAAGGGATCGGTGACGAGCAGTACTTC.

In this sample, this clonotype turned up many times. J is TRBJ2-1 and V is TRBV19, with 7 bases lining up with TRBD1. The ends lost 10 bases at V and 3 bases at J; junction bases unmatched: 6. This CDR3 spans 13 amino acids. The V gene's germline CDR1 is LNHDA and CDR2 SQIVND (reference sequence). In nucleotides, the CDR3 is TGTGCCACCTCCGGGACAGACTACAATGAGCAGTTCTTC. Protein product: CATSGTDYNEQFF.

There are many counts of this clonotype. The rearrangement links TRBV10-3 to TRBJ2-3, with 10 bases lining up with TRBD2. Per the germline V gene, CDR1 is ENHRY and CDR2 is SYGVKD. Trimming cost V 3 bases and J 6 bases; bases outside gene matches: 6. CDR3 length: 15 amino acids. CDR3 in DNA: TGTGCCATCAGTGATCCTAGCGGGAGAGGGGATACGCAGTATTTT. Protein product: CAISDPSGRGDTQYF.

This clonotype appeared many times. The chain links TRBV7-3 to TRBJ1-1; a weak D match, TRBD1 (5 bases). V was trimmed by 5 bases and J by 1 base, leaving 14 bases between them. Germline V gene data show CDR1 as SGHTA and CDR2 as FQGTGA. The CDR3 contains 15 residues. In DNA form, the CDR3 reads TGTGCCAGCAGCCTAGGGGTGGCAGCGAACACTGAAGCTTTCTTT. This encodes CASSLGVAANTEAFF. The full variable domain, rest sourced from reference TRBV7-3 and TRBJ1-1, is GAGVSQTPSNKVTEKGKYVELRCDPISGHTALYWYRQSLGQGPEFLIYFQGTGAADDSGLPNDRFFAVRPEGSVSTLKIQRTERGDSAVYLCASSLGVAANTEAFFGQGTRLTVV.

This clonotype was recorded many times. The rearrangement links TRBV2 to TRBJ1-4; D gene ambiguous. Trimming pared 6 bases from V and 0 bases from J, leaving 17 bases between. Germline assignment: CDR1 SNHLY and CDR2 FYNNEI. This CDR3 comprises 17 residues. In DNA form, the CDR3 reads TGTGCCAGCAGGTACTATGGGAGTGCGGCAACTAATGAAAAACTGTTTTTT. It yields the protein CASRYYGSAATNEKLFF.

This clonotype was picked up many times. The genes are TRBV7-2 and TRBJ2-1; possible D gene TRBD2, 5 bases. In germline, CDR1 is SGHTA, CDR2 FQGNSA. V lost 1 base and J lost 6, with 10 bases in between. This CDR3 region has 14 residues. The CDR3 bases are TGTGCCAGCAGCTTAGGCTACGGAGGCAATGAGCAGTTCTTC. It translates to CASSLGYGGNEQFF.

The chain has TRBV19 and TRBJ2-2, with 15 bases aligning to TRBD2. The CDR3 runs to 22 residues. V lost 3 bases and J lost 5; bases outside the gene matches: 19. Germline V CDR1 and CDR2: LNHDA, SQIVND (reference sequence). Here the CDR3 DNA reads TGTGCCAGTAGTATCCGACACCATCCGGGGCCAGGGACTAGCGGGAGGACCGGGGAGCTGTTTTTT. Its protein is CASSIRHHPGPGTSGRTGELFF. The entire variable domain, with the rest obtained from reference TRBV19 and TRBJ2-2, is as follows: DGGITQSPKYLFRKEGQNVTLSCEQNLNHDAMYWYRQDPGQGLRLIYYSQIVNDFQKGDIAEGYSVSREKKESFPLTVTSAQKNPTAFYLCASSIRHHPGPGTSGRTGELFFGEGSRLTVL.

This clonotype was seen a few times. The chain employs TRBV5-1 and TRBJ2-1; tentative D call: TRBD1 (6 bases). CDR3 size: 15 residues. Germline V gene sequence: CDR1 SGHRS, CDR2 YFSETQ. V dropped 6 bases and J dropped 8 bases, with 21 bases sitting between them. The CDR3 region is CASTPKGHVGDEQFF. The CDR3 DNA reads TGCGCCAGCACACCAAAGGGACACGTGGGAGATGAGCAGTTCTTC.

The CDR3 DNA is TGTGCCAGCAGCAACCTTTTCAGCGGGAGCTCCTACGAGCAGTACTTC. Protein product: CASSNLFSGSSYEQYF. The chain is built from TRBV5-4 and TRBJ2-7; 8 bases line up with TRBD2. This CDR3 is 16 amino acids long. V lost 4 bases to trimming and J lost 0 bases; unmatched junction nucleotides: 9. Germline loops: CDR1 SGHNT, CDR2 YYREEE (reference sequence).

There are many counts of this clonotype. CDR3 nucleotide sequence: TGTGCCACCAGTGATCCTCGCGGGGCGAAAGGCTACACCTTC. Its translation: CATSDPRGAKGYTF. The rearrangement links TRBV24-1 to TRBJ1-2; possibly TRBD1 for D (5 bases). V gave up 3 bases and J gave up 8 bases, with 15 bases separating them. The CDR3 sequence is 14 residues long. Germline V gene data show CDR1 as KGHDR and CDR2 as SFDVKD.

Comments on this clonotype: One junction end disagrees with the germline gene, perhaps due to a read error. The chain carries TRBV20-1 and TRBJ1-1; perhaps TRBD1 as D (5 bases). Germline V gene lookup returns CDR1 DFQATT and CDR2 SNEGSKA (reference sequence). The CDR3 spans 15 residues. CDR3: CSAREWVGGNTEALF. The DNA of the CDR3 is TGCAGTGCTAGAGAATGGGTGGGGGGGAACACTGAAGCTCTCTTT.

The chain couples TRBV27 to TRBJ1-2, with D tentatively TRBD1 (5 bases). The CDR3 loop spans 12 amino acids. Germline V CDR1 and CDR2: MNHEY, SMNVEV (reference sequence). Trimming took off 5 bases at V and 6 bases at J, with 10 bases between the two ends. CDR3: CASSAGVDGYTF. DNA of the CDR3: TGTGCCAGCAGTGCGGGGGTAGATGGCTACACCTTC.

The chain uses TRBV19 and TRBJ1-3; D remains ambiguous. The length of the CDR3 is 14 residues. The germline V gene has CDR1 LNHDA and CDR2 SQIVND (reference sequence). Deletions cut 3 bases from V and 2 bases from J, with 8 bases between. CDR3 sequence (DNA): TGTGCCAGTAGTATCCAGATGGCTGGAAACACCATATATTTT. Its protein product is CASSIQMAGNTIYF.

This clonotype was picked up many times. The chain employs TRBV7-2 and TRBJ2-7, with 7 bases fitting TRBD2. CDR1 is SGHTA, CDR2 FQGNSA, per germline. This CDR3 is 14 amino acids long. The trim removed 1 base at V and 3 bases at J, leaving 3 bases unmatched. In nucleotides, the CDR3 is TGTGCCAGCAGCTTAGGGCCTAGCGGCTACGAGCAGTACTTC. It specifies CASSLGPSGYEQYF.

The rearrangement joins TRBV10-3 to TRBJ2-3; 15 bases are a match to TRBD2. Trimming cost V 1 base and J 4 bases; bases outside gene matches: 3. The CDR3 consists of 17 residues. Germline CDR1 and CDR2: ENHRY and SYGVKD. This chain's CDR3 is CAISELWTSGRADTQYF. CDR3 DNA sequence: TGTGCCATCAGTGAGTTGTGGACTAGCGGGAGGGCAGATACGCAGTATTTT.